This TCR beta chain was captured by sequencing in a study of metastatic and nonmetastatic thyroid tumors (dated by TCRdb to 2018 to 2020). Concerning the study at large: For patients with malignant and with benign thyroid disease, the researchers compared repertoires between peripheral blood samples and tumor or nodule tissue samples.

As to this clone: Its antigen target is currently unknown. No much larger clone exists at a distance of one base, and base qualities are not known.

No patient had received any treatment before thyroid surgery. Patient clinical samples collected from about 2011 to 2018 were retrospectively analysed using T-cell receptor beta sequencing. CDR1 and CDR2 are read off the germline V gene (reference sequence) as GTSNPN and SVGIG. The CDR3 covers 15 residues, taking in both the cysteine and the phenylalanine. The CDR3 DNA has 45 bases and is translated from base 1. V ends up 0 bases short and J 3 bases short, with an unmatched junction base count of 8. The library relied on PCR. Sequencing relied on an Illumina HiSeq 4000. High-throughput sequencing was used to profile the TCR beta-chain CDR3 region of each patient. For the original study's pipeline: Drawing on CDR3 differences between clinicopathological groups, the researchers built a classifier meant to tell apart patients with distant-metastatic papillary thyroid cancer. The Shannon index was used to assess repertoire diversity, and the Morisita-Horn index was used to assess tumor-blood repertoire similarity. TCRdb reran the public reads through fastp at Q25 and MiXCR, keeping productive beta chains. In this record, the V and J calls reflect TCRdb's handling and not the investigators' own analysis. Counted in this sample were 5,600 or so clones; around 33% of them appeared once. The ten largest clones represent about 37% of the sample.

Study-wide conclusions, independent of this receptor: In both blood and tumor samples, malignant tumors were reported to have significantly higher TCR beta diversity than benign nodules.

This chain is built from TRBV30 and TRBJ2-7; 7 nucleotides in the junction match TRBD2. The sequenced material came from adjacent normal tissue. The sequence derives from a male donor with papillary thyroid cancer or a benign thyroid nodule (not recorded which). Some clones in this sample may be carry-over from other donors' samples. The DNA reads TGTGCCTGGAGTGTTGGAGCGGGAAGGAGCTACGAGCAGTACTTC. Its protein reads: CAWSVGAGRSYEQYF.